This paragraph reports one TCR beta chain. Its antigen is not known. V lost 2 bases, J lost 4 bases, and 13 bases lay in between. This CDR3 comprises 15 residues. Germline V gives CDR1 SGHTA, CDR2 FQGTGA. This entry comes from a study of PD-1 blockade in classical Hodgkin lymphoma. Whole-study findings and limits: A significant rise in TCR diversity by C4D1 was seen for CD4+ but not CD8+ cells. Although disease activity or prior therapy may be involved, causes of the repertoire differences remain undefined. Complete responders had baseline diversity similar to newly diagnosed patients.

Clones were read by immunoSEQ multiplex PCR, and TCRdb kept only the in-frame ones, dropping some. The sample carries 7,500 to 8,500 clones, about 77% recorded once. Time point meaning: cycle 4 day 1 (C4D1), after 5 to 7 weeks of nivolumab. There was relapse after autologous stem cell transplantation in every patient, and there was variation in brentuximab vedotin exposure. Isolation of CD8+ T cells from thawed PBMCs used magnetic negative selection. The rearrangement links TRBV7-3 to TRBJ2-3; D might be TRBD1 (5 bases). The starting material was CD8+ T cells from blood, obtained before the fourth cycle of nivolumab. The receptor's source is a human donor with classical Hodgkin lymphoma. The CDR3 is CASSLVSGIPDTQYF. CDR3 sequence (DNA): TGTGCCAGCAGCTTAGTCTCAGGGATCCCAGATACGCAGTATTTT.